One T cell receptor (beta chain) is described in this entry. Its antigen remains unknown. This record belongs to a study of cytomegalovirus exposure and HLA in healthy donors. Study findings and constraints: Later work found that TCR association rates differed between HLA loci; DRB1 had the most and HLA-C the fewest.

CDR1 is SGHTA and CDR2 is FQGNSA in the germline V gene. Trimming took 5 bases from V and 5 from J; bases not matched to a gene: 10. The CDR3 contains 15 residues. PCR was performed using 60 Vbeta and 13 Jbeta primers. The repertoire was sequenced with immunoSEQ multiplex PCR; TCRdb's copy has only in-frame clones and lacks some. The top ten clones hold approximately 2% of a sample with 200,000 or so clones, 81% of them seen once. The rearrangement links TRBV7-2 to TRBJ1-2; 8 nucleotides agree with TRBD1. The sequence came from a woman aged 18-29 years in good health and CMV-seropositive. The sample consisted of PBMCs. This CDR3 reads CASSPNPDRAYGYTF. The CDR3 coding sequence is TGTGCCAGCAGCCCTAACCCGGACAGGGCGTATGGCTACACCTTC.